Below are 15 T cell receptor beta chains sequenced from a single sample in a study of sequential checkpoint blockade in melanoma (dated by TCRdb to the late 2010s). Libraries were made using the immunoSEQ multiplex PCR assay. Entries here come from immuneACCESS through TCRdb and include only in-frame sequences with V and J called. Some clones fail to appear in such tables; in the studies checked, an unresolved V gene covers under half of the shortfall, and the cause of the remainder is unknown. The sample yields under 4,500 clones; 20% to 25% were counted once. Less than 5% of the sample lies in the top ten. The sample's treatment or condition label is to be understood as: randomized to nivolumab then ipilimumab (arm A) or the reverse (arm B). The input for sequencing was tumor tissue (inferred from file names), taken from a patient given nivolumab and ipilimumab in sequence. These receptors all stem from a human donor with melanoma.

This clone was picked up a small number of times. This chain uses TRBV6-8 with TRBJ2-7; D is unclear. Germline V gene data show CDR1 as MNHGY and CDR2 as SAAAGT. The CDR3 runs 15 residues. Deletions cut 6 bases from V and 2 bases from J, with 17 bases between. CDR3 DNA: TGTGCCAGCAGAAACGTCATCGGTTTTGCCTACGAGCAGTACTTC. It translates to CASRNVIGFAYEQYF.

In this sample, this clone is medium-sized. The rearrangement joins TRBV6-8 to TRBJ2-3; possible D gene TRBD2, 6 bases. V gave up 5 bases and J gave up 1 base, with 10 bases separating them. Germline V CDR1 and CDR2: MNHGY, SAAAGT. The CDR3 sequence is 14 residues long. For the CDR3, the DNA is TGTGCCAGCAGTGCAACGGGGGGCACAGATACGCAGTATTTT. It encodes CASSATGGTDTQYF.

This clone is medium-sized by share. J is TRBJ1-1 and V is TRBV11-3; D remains unclear. The CDR3 loop spans 14 amino acids. Trimming left V 4 bases short and J 1 base short, with 10 bases between. Germline loops: CDR1 SGHNT, CDR2 YENEEA. The CDR3 coding sequence is TGTGCCAGCAGCTATGGACGGAAGAACACTGAAGCTTTCTTT. It encodes CASSYGRKNTEAFF.

By share, this clone counts as medium-sized. The V call is TRBV6-8, the J call TRBJ2-1, with 7 positions matching TRBD2. The CDR3 totals 13 residues. Trimming removed 5 bases from V and 5 bases from J; junction bases left unmatched: 3. The germline V gene has CDR1 MNHGY and CDR2 SAAAGT. The chain's CDR3 is CASSRGVNNEQFF. As DNA, the CDR3 is TGTGCCAGCAGTCGGGGGGTGAACAATGAGCAGTTCTTC.

By share of the sample, this clone is medium-sized (0.01 to 0.1%). The chain joins TRBV11-3 to TRBJ1-1, with 7 bases identical to TRBD1. The CDR3 has 14 amino acids. Germline loops: CDR1 SGHNT, CDR2 YENEEA. Trimming at V came to 5 bases and at J to 2 bases, leaving 5 bases not matched to a gene. The CDR3 bases are TGTGCCAGCAGCAGGACAGGAGGTAACACTGAAGCTTTCTTT. Translating it yields CASSRTGGNTEAFF.

The chain has TRBV5-1 and TRBJ2-5; 7 nucleotides line up with TRBD2. This CDR3 comprises 15 residues. V shed 4 bases and J 2 bases; nucleotides not matched to a gene: 8. The V gene's germline CDR1 is SGHRS and CDR2 YFSETQ. CDR3 nucleotide sequence: TGCGCCAGCAGCCCCGGTGGGGGAGGGCAAGAGACCCAGTACTTC. Protein product: CASSPGGGGQETQYF. Using reference TRBV5-1 and TRBJ2-5 for the parts outside the CDR3, the full variable domain is KAGVTQTPRYLIKTRGQQVTLSCSPISGHRSVSWYQQTPGQGLQFLFEYFSETQRNKGNFPGRFSGRQFSNSRSEMNVSTLELGDSALYLCASSPGGGGQETQYFGPGTRLLVL.

The rearrangement uses TRBV6-8 and TRBJ1-3; 8 nucleotides match TRBD1. The CDR3 length is 14 residues. Germline CDR1 MNHGY, CDR2 SAAAGT. V was clipped by 11 bases and J by 2 bases; unmatched bases: 8. The CDR3 is CAGGQGRTGNTIYF. In DNA, the CDR3 is TGTGCCGGCGGACAGGGCAGGACTGGAAACACCATATATTTT.

This clone rates as medium-sized (0.01 to 0.1%). The chain is built from TRBV11-3 and TRBJ2-5; the D gene is possibly TRBD1 (6 bases). Trimming pared 3 bases from V and 5 bases from J, leaving 16 bases between. CDR3 length: 15 amino acids. Germline values: CDR1 SGHNT, CDR2 YENEEA. The CDR3 protein is CASSFLQGPEETQYF. The CDR3 DNA sequence: TGTGCCAGCAGCTTTCTACAGGGTCCTGAGGAGACCCAGTACTTC.

This clone has ten or more counts. The genes are TRBV11-3 and TRBJ2-3, with D possibly being TRBD1 (5 bases). Germline loops: CDR1 SGHNT, CDR2 YENEEA. V lost 2 bases and J 3 bases, leaving 12 bases between the germline ends. CDR3 size: 15 residues. The CDR3: CASSLTTGPTDTQYF. CDR3 coding DNA: TGTGCCAGCAGCTTAACAACAGGTCCGACAGATACGCAGTATTTT.

A note on this clone: Its ends do not fully match the called genes, so a read error is possible. The V call is TRBV15, the J call TRBJ2-1; TRBD2 agrees at 7 bases. Germline CDR1 LNHNV, CDR2 YYDKDF (reference sequence). The CDR3 has 16 residues. CDR3 region: CATSGETSLSYNEQFF. DNA for the CDR3: TGTGCCACCAGCGGAGAGACTAGCCTTTCCTACAATGAGCAGTTCTTC.

The rearrangement links TRBV25-1 to TRBJ1-1; TRBD1 aligns across 10 bases. Trimming cost V 2 bases and J 7 bases; bases outside gene matches: 7. Germline CDR1 MGHDK, CDR2 SYGVNS. The CDR3 consists of 15 residues. The CDR3 reads CASSEPGQGKVEAFF. Here the CDR3 DNA reads TGTGCCAGCAGTGAACCGGGACAGGGGAAAGTTGAAGCTTTCTTT.

This rearrangement joins TRBV19 to TRBJ1-6; D remains unclear. V lost 4 bases, J lost 6 bases, and 16 bases lay in between. This CDR3 contains 16 residues. Germline CDR1 LNHDA, CDR2 SQIVND (reference sequence). The CDR3 is CASSNREAPGNSPLHF. CDR3 coding DNA: TGTGCCAGTAGTAATCGGGAAGCCCCGGGTAATTCACCCCTCCACTTT. The complete variable domain, with remaining parts taken from reference TRBV19 and TRBJ1-6, reads DGGITQSPKYLFRKEGQNVTLSCEQNLNHDAMYWYRQDPGQGLRLIYYSQIVNDFQKGDIAEGYSVSREKKESFPLTVTSAQKNPTAFYLCASSNREAPGNSPLHFGNGTRLTVT.

This clone is a singleton in its sample. The V call is TRBV19, the J call TRBJ2-7; D uncertain. The CDR3 covers 12 residues. In germline, CDR1 is LNHDA, CDR2 SQIVND (reference sequence). V shed 5 bases and J shed 1 base, with 6 bases lying between them. The CDR3 spells CASSPGSYEQYF. The CDR3 nucleotides are TGTGCCAGTAGTCCTGGTTCCTACGAGCAGTACTTC.

Ten or more counts support this clone. The rearrangement joins TRBV11-3 to TRBJ2-6, with 9 bases aligning to TRBD1. V shed 4 bases, J shed 0 bases, and the junction held 10 bases outside the gene matches. This CDR3 contains 19 residues. CDR1 is SGHNT and CDR2 is YENEEA in the germline V gene. Written as DNA, the CDR3 is TGTGCCAGCAGCTCTACAGGGGGCCGGTCCCCCTCTGGGGCCAACGTCCTGACTTTC. Its translation is CASSSTGGRSPSGANVLTF.

This clone is medium-sized. This CDR3 reads CASSTHPIGGGNNEQFF. CDR3 sequence (DNA): TGTGCCAGCAGCACACATCCTATTGGCGGGGGGAACAATGAGCAGTTCTTC. This chain links TRBV11-3 with TRBJ2-1; TRBD2 agrees at 8 bases. With 5 bases clipped from V and 5 bases from J, the junction kept 14 bases outside the gene matches. Germline loops: CDR1 SGHNT, CDR2 YENEEA. This CDR3 contains 17 residues.